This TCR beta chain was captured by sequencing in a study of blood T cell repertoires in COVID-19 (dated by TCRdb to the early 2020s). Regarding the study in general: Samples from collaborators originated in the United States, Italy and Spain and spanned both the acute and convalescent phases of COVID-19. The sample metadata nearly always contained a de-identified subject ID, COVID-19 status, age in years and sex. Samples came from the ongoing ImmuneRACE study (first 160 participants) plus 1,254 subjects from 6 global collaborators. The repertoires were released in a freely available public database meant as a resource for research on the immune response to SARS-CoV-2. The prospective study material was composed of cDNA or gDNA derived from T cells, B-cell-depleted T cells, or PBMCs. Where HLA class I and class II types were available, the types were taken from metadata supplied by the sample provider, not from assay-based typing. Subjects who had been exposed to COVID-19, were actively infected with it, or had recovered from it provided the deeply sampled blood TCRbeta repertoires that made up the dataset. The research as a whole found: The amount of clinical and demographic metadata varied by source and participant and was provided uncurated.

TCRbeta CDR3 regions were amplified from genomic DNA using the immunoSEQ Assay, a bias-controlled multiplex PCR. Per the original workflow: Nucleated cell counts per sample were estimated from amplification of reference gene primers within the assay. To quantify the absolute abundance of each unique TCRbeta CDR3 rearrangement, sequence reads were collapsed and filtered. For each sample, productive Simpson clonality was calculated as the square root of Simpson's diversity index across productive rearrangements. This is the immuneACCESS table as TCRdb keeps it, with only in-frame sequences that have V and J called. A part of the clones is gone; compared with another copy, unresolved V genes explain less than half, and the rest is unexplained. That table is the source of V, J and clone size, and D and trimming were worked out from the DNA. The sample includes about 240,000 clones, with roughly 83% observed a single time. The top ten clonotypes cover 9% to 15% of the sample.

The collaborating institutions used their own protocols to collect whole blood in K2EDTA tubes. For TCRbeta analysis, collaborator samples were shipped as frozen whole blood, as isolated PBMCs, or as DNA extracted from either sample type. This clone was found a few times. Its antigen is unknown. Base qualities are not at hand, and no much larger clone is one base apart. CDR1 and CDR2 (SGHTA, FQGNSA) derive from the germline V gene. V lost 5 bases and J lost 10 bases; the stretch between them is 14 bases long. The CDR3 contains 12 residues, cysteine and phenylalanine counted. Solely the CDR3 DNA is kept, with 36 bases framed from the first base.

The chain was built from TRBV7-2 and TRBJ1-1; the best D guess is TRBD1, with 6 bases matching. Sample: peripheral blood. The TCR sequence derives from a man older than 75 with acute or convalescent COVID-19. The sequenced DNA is TGTGCCAGCAGCCGACAGGAATCCGTAGCTTTCTTT. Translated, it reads CASSRQESVAFF. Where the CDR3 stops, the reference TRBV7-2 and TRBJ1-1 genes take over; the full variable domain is GAGVSQSPSNKVTEKGKDVELRCDPISGHTALYWYRQSLGQGLEFLIYFQGNSAPDKSGLPSDRFSAERTGGSVSTLTIQRTQQEDSAVYLCASSRQESVAFFGQGTRLTVV.